There are many counts of the clone carrying this T cell receptor (beta chain). These data originate in a study of Graves' ophthalmopathy and Graves' hyperthyroidism. Germline V gene data show CDR1 as KGHDR and CDR2 as SFDVKD. The CDR3 length is 12 residues. With 0 bases removed from V and 6 bases from J, the gap between germline ends came to 2 bases. Amplified TCR beta CDR3 regions were obtained using RNA transcripts as template. HTBI primers served in a first-round RT-PCR, which a second-round multiplex PCR followed. TCRdb re-called the multiplex PCR reads with MiXCR, one entry per CDR3 protein. This table holds over 200,000 distinct CDR3 sequences, over 25% found once.

Material: peripheral blood. The receptor was derived from a man in his fifties or sixties with Graves' ophthalmopathy. The chain couples TRBV24-1 to TRBJ1-5, with D uncertain. CDR3 coding DNA: TGTGCCACCAGTGATTTGGGTCAGCCCCAGCATTTT. Translation: CATSDLGQPQHF.